These T cell receptor beta chains were read from a single sample in a study of glioma-infiltrating T cells. MiXCR, run by TCRdb on the multiplex PCR reads, gives a single entry per CDR3 protein. The sample includes around 99,000 distinct CDR3 sequences, 25% of them seen just once. Input material: glioma tissue, nonneoplastic brain tissue, or PBMCs (not recorded which). All receptors come from a human donor with low-grade glioma or glioblastoma, undergoing nonglioma brain surgery, or in good health (not recorded which). Each CDR3 is given with its conserved first and last residue. The D gene is left open where the match is weak. Clone size is stated in some rows and not others, as once, few, many or a class when expanded.

j_gene: TRBJ2-3
abundance: many
d_gene: TRBD1
v_gene: TRBV7-9
CDR3nt: TGTGCCAGCAGTTTAGATCCAGGGGGCCACACAGATACGCAGTATTTT
CDR3aa: CASSLDPGGHTDTQYF

j_gene: TRBJ1-5
abundance: .
d_gene: .
v_gene: TRBV12-3/TRBV12-4
CDR3nt: TGTGCCAGCAGTTTAGCTTGGACAGACAATCAGCCCCAGCATTTT
CDR3aa: CASSLAWTDNQPQHF

j_gene: TRBJ2-1
abundance: .
d_gene: TRBD2
v_gene: TRBV7-9
CDR3nt: TGTGCCAGCAGCTTATCAAGCGGGAGGGCCGGTGAGCAGTTCTTC
CDR3aa: CASSLSSGRAGEQFF

j_gene: TRBJ1-1
abundance: .
d_gene: TRBD1
v_gene: TRBV11-1
CDR3nt: TGTGCCAGCACCGTGGAGGGGGCGGCTGAAGTTTTCTTT
CDR3aa: CASTVEGAAEVFF

j_gene: TRBJ2-5
abundance: many
d_gene: TRBD1
v_gene: TRBV7-8
CDR3nt: TGTGCCAGCAGCTTACCCGGGACAGTTAGGGAGACCCAGTACTTC
CDR3aa: CASSLPGTVRETQYF

j_gene: TRBJ1-1
abundance: .
d_gene: .
v_gene: TRBV25-1
CDR3nt: TGTGACAGAAATGCAGGAGCTTTCTTT
CDR3aa: CDRNAGAFF

j_gene: TRBJ1-2
abundance: .
d_gene: .
v_gene: TRBV6-1
CDR3nt: TGTGTCAGCAGGCAGAACTATGGCTACACCTTC
CDR3aa: CVSRQNYGYTF

j_gene: TRBJ2-7
abundance: few
d_gene: .
v_gene: TRBV4-2
CDR3nt: TGTGCCAGCAGCCAAGGAGGGGTATCCTACGAGCAGTACTTC
CDR3aa: CASSQGGVSYEQYF

j_gene: TRBJ1-3
abundance: many
d_gene: .
v_gene: TRBV2
CDR3nt: TGTGCCAGCAGTGTTTATCCTGGAAACACCATATATTTT
CDR3aa: CASSVYPGNTIYF

j_gene: TRBJ1-3
abundance: many
d_gene: .
v_gene: TRBV28
CDR3nt: TGTGCCAGCAGTTTAGTGGGGCGGAGATCCTCTGGAAACACCATATATTTT
CDR3aa: CASSLVGRRSSGNTIYF

j_gene: TRBJ2-1
abundance: .
d_gene: TRBD2
v_gene: TRBV9
CDR3nt: TGTGCCAGCAGCGGGTGTCGGGGGGGTTACAATGAGCAGTTCTTC
CDR3aa: CASSGCRGGYNEQFF

j_gene: TRBJ2-7
abundance: many
d_gene: TRBD1
v_gene: TRBV28
CDR3nt: TGTGCCAGCAGTTCCAGGACAGGGCTCTACGAGCAGTACTTC
CDR3aa: CASSSRTGLYEQYF

j_gene: TRBJ2-3
abundance: .
d_gene: .
v_gene: TRBV6-2/TRBV6-3
CDR3nt: TGTGCCAGCAATGCACAGGAGGCAAGCACAGATACGCATTATTTT
CDR3aa: CASNAQEASTDTHYF

j_gene: TRBJ2-5
abundance: many
d_gene: TRBD1
v_gene: TRBV18
CDR3nt: TGTGCCAGCTCACCAGGGACAGGGGAAGAGACCCAGTACTTC
CDR3aa: CASSPGTGEETQYF

j_gene: TRBJ1-3
abundance: many
d_gene: TRBD1
v_gene: TRBV20-1
CDR3nt: TGCAGTGCTTTGGACAGGGCTGGAAACACCATATATTTT
CDR3aa: CSALDRAGNTIYF

j_gene: TRBJ2-7
abundance: many
d_gene: TRBD2
v_gene: TRBV4-1
CDR3nt: TGCGCCAGCAGCCAAAACCTAGCGGGAGGGCCTAGTCGGTACGAGCAGTACTTC
CDR3aa: CASSQNLAGGPSRYEQYF

j_gene: TRBJ2-3
abundance: medium-sized
d_gene: .
v_gene: TRBV6-2/TRBV6-3
CDR3nt: TGTGCCAGCAGACCCCCCGTGCCAGATACGCAGTATTTT
CDR3aa: CASRPPVPDTQYF

j_gene: TRBJ2-7
abundance: many
d_gene: .
v_gene: TRBV6-6
CDR3nt: TGTGCCAGCAGTTACGGGGGCGGCCACAAGTACGAGCAGTACTTC
CDR3aa: CASSYGGGHKYEQYF

j_gene: TRBJ2-7
abundance: many
d_gene: TRBD1
v_gene: TRBV15
CDR3nt: TGTGCCACCAGCAGAGCAGGGGGCCCCTACGAGCAGTACTTC
CDR3aa: CATSRAGGPYEQYF

j_gene: TRBJ2-1
abundance: many
d_gene: TRBD2
v_gene: TRBV4-2
CDR3nt: TGTGCCAGCAGCCAGGTGAACGTATGGCGGGGGGGCAGTGAGCAGTTCTTC
CDR3aa: CASSQVNVWRGGSEQFF

j_gene: TRBJ2-1
abundance: .
d_gene: .
v_gene: TRBV5-4
CDR3nt: TGTGCCAGCAGCTCCGGACTCGTCAGCGATGAGCAGTTCTTC
CDR3aa: CASSSGLVSDEQFF

j_gene: TRBJ1-1
abundance: .
d_gene: .
v_gene: TRBV7-9
CDR3nt: TGTGCCAGCAGCTTAATAGGCAGGACCATGAACACTGAAGCTTTCTTT
CDR3aa: CASSLIGRTMNTEAFF

j_gene: TRBJ2-7
abundance: many
d_gene: .
v_gene: TRBV20-1
CDR3nt: TGCAGTGCCCCTGAGGGAGGAAACGAGCAGTACTTC
CDR3aa: CSAPEGGNEQYF

j_gene: TRBJ1-1
abundance: many
d_gene: TRBD1
v_gene: TRBV14
CDR3nt: TGTGCCAGCAGCCACCCGACAGGGGCCAACACTGAAGCTTTCTTT
CDR3aa: CASSHPTGANTEAFF